What follows describes a single T cell receptor beta chain. Antigen unknown. This entry comes from a study of stem cell transplantation in POMP-related autoinflammatory disease. At the level of the study: Before transplant, CD4+ T cells skewed naive and CD8+ proportions were low.

Produced via immunoSEQ multiplex PCR; TCRdb's table is partial and in-frame only. The sample has 25,000 to 30,000 clones, around 83% seen once. Germline trimming cut 2 bases from V and 0 bases from J; bases unmatched to any gene: 0. The CDR3 totals 14 residues. From germline, CDR1 is SGDLS and CDR2 YYNGEE. General study results and limits: Across all analyzed T-cell subsets, patients with PRAID tended toward reduced diversity and increased clonality.

The sequencing used CD4+ T cells from PBMCs, collected before stem cell transplantation. This clonotype originated in a human donor with POMP-related autoinflammation and immune dysregulation (PRAID). V gene TRBV9 combines with J gene TRBJ2-3; 7 nucleotides align to TRBD2. The CDR3 DNA follows: TGTGCCAGCAGCGTTAGCGGGAGCACAGATACGCAGTATTTT. Its translation: CASSVSGSTDTQYF.